Only one count was recorded for the clone carrying this TCR beta chain. Study processing details: Reference gene primer amplification gave estimated nucleated cell counts. Generated by immunoSEQ multiplex PCR, the TCRdb table keeps only in-frame clones and is missing some. The DNA gave D and trimming, while V, J and clone size come from that table. The top ten clones hold approximately 1.3% of a sample with about 430,000 clones, around nine tenths of them seen once. The data were taken from a study of blood T cell repertoires in COVID-19. At the level of the study: In each case, the material was cDNA or gDNA derived from T cells, B-cell-depleted T cells, or PBMCs.

The CDR3 runs 16 residues. V was cut by 2 bases and J by 0 bases, with 11 bases left in between. From germline, CDR1 is SGHVS and CDR2 FQNEAQ. Each participant's cohort was designated according to participant-reported clinical history. Sequenced input: PBMCs or T cells enriched from blood (not recorded which). The chain is built from TRBV7-8 and TRBJ1-3; D remains unclear. The receptor was isolated from a woman aged 18 to 35 who had been exposed to COVID-19. CDR3 loop: CASSLTPGGSGNTIYF. In DNA form, the CDR3 reads TGTGCCAGCAGCTTAACACCGGGAGGCTCTGGAAACACCATATATTTT.